The text below deals with one TCR beta chain. What it binds is unknown. The same CDR3 can be traced to other DNA sequences in this sample. This record comes from a study of cytomegalovirus exposure and HLA in healthy donors. Whole-study findings and limits: Association of under 20,000 TCR beta sequences with HLA alleles was found at 0.05 false discovery rate in a later analysis.

The CDR3 totals 14 residues. CDR1 and CDR2 from the germline V gene are MDHEN and SYDVKM. Between the trimmed V and J ends, which lost 7 bases and 0 bases, there was a span of 10 bases. In the PCR, 60 Vbeta and 13 Jbeta primers were used. The data were produced by immunoSEQ multiplex PCR, yet TCRdb's version contains in-frame clones alone and is incomplete. This repertoire shows some 170,000 clones, about four fifths found once; its top ten account for roughly 3%. The rearrangement links TRBV28 to TRBJ2-1; D may be TRBD1 (6 bases). The receptor was isolated from a male donor in good health and CMV-seronegative. Sequencing used PBMCs. In nucleotides, the CDR3 is TGTGCCAGCACGACAGGTGGCTCCTACAATGAGCAGTTCTTC. Translated: CASTTGGSYNEQFF.